The present entry profiles one T cell receptor beta chain with its context. What it binds is not known. This CDR3 is 16 amino acids long. The germline V gene has CDR1 LGHDT and CDR2 YNNKEL (reference sequence). These data are taken from a study of T cell responses to AZD1222 COVID-19 vaccine. Points from the study as a whole: Every sample of the repertoires postdated the peak T cell response. Seropositive at baseline were only a handful of AZD1222 recipients. Regions 160-218 and 743-854 dominated among vaccine-associated CD4 TCRs spanning spike. Receipt of two AZD1222 doses was followed by a rise in Spike-specific TCR breadth and depth.

The protocol was immunoSEQ multiplex PCR, while the TCRdb copy is restricted to in-frame clones and leaves out a portion. This sample yields over 150,000 clones, of which roughly 90% are seen a single time; 2.5% to 3% belongs to the top ten. This chain uses TRBV3-1 (or the pseudogene TRBV3-2) with TRBJ2-2, with 14 bases identical to TRBD2. This sample comprised peripheral blood, obtained on day 0 of AZD1222 vaccination. This clonotype originated in an adult in good health. CDR3 nucleotide sequence: TGTGCGGTGGCAGGCGGACTAGCGGGAGGCACCGGGGAGCTGTTTTTT. This codes for CAVAGGLAGGTGELFF.